The entry below describes one T cell receptor (beta chain). What it binds is not known. Each donor had 8 to 10 milliliters of peripheral blood drawn. J gave up 5 bases and V 3 bases, and 7 bases lay outside the gene matches. Germline values: CDR1 MNHNY, CDR2 SVGAGI (reference sequence). This CDR3 comprises 15 residues. Primed by a sample-barcoded 5' primer and a J-beta primer mix, a second PCR proceeded for 7 to 11 cycles. Via MiXCR, TCRdb re-called the 5' RACE reads, giving one row per CDR3 protein. The sample has roughly 720,000 distinct CDR3 sequences, 53% seen once. This entry comes from a study of blood T cells in healthy people across ages. General study points: The percentage of naive T cells correlated strongly with TCR beta diversity.

J is TRBJ2-3 and V is TRBV6-6; 8 bases align to TRBD1. The source is a man older than 75 in good health. The sample consisted of blood. CDR3 nucleotides: TGTGCCAGCAGTTATAAGGACAGGGTTTTAGATACGCAGTATTTT. This translates into CASSYKDRVLDTQYF.